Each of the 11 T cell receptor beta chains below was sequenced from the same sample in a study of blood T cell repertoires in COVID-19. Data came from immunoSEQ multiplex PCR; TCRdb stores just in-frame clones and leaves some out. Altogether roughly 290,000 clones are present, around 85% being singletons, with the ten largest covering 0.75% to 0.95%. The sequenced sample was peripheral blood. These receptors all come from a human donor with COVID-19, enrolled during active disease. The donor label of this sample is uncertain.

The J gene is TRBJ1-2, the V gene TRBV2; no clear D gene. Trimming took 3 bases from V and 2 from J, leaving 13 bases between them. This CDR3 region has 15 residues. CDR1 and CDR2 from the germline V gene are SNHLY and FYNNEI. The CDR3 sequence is CASSEGRRDNYGYTF. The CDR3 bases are TGTGCCAGCAGTGAGGGGAGGCGTGACAACTATGGCTACACCTTC.

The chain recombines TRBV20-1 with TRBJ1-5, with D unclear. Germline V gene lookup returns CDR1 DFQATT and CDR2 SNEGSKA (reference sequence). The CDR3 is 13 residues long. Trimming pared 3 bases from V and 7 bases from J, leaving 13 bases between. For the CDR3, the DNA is TGCAGTGCTAGTGGACTGGAGGACCAGCCCCAGCATTTT. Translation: CSASGLEDQPQHF.

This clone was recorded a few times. CDR3 loop: CASSMQGKPGELFF. The CDR3 region has the DNA TGTGCCAGCAGCATGCAGGGGAAGCCCGGGGAGCTGTTTTTT. The chain recombines TRBV5-4 with TRBJ2-2; D possibly corresponds to TRBD1 (6 bases). Looked up from germline, CDR1 is SGHNT and CDR2 is YYREEE (reference sequence). This CDR3 comprises 14 residues. Trimming took 4 bases from V and 6 from J, leaving 13 bases between them.

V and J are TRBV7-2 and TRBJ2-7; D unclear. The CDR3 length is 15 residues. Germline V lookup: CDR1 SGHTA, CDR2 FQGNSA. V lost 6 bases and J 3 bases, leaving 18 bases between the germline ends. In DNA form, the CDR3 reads TGTGCCAGCAGAATAACAGATTCTGAACTCTACGAGCAGTACTTC. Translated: CASRITDSELYEQYF.

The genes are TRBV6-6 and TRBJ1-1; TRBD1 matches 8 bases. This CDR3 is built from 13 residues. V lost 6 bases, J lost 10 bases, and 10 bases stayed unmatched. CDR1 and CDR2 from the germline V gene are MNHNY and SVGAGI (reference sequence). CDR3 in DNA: TGTGCCAGCAGCCAGAGACAGGGGCTGCCAGCTTTCTTT. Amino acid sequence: CASSQRQGLPAFF.

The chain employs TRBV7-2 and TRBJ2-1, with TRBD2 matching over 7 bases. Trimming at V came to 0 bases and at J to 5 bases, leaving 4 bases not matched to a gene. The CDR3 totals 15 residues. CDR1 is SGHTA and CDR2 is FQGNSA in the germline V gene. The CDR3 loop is CASSLASGIDNEQFF. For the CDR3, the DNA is TGTGCCAGCAGCTTAGCGAGCGGGATCGACAATGAGCAGTTCTTC. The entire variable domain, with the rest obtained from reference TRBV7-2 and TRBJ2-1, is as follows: GAGVSQSPSNKVTEKGKDVELRCDPISGHTALYWYRQSLGQGLEFLIYFQGNSAPDKSGLPSDRFSAERTGGSVSTLTIQRTQQEDSAVYLCASSLASGIDNEQFFGPGTRLTVL.

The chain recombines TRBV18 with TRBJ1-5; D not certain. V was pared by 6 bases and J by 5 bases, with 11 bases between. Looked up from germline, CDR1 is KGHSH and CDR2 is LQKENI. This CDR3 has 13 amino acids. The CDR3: CASSRLGDQPQHF. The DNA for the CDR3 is TGTGCCAGCTCGCGGCTCGGGGATCAGCCCCAGCATTTT.

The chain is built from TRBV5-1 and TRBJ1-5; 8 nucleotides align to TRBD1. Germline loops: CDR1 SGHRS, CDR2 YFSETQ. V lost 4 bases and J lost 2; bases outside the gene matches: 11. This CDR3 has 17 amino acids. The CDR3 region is CASSPNPGGGGNQPQHF. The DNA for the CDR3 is TGCGCCAGCAGCCCTAACCCAGGGGGCGGCGGCAATCAGCCCCAGCATTTT.

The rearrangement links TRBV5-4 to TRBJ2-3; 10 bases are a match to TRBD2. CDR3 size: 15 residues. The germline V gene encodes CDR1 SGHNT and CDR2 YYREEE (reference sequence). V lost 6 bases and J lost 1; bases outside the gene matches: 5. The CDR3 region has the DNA TGTGCCAGCAATGCCGGACTAGCGGGCACAGATACGCAGTATTTT. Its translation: CASNAGLAGTDTQYF.

The CDR3 DNA reads as TGCGCCAGCAGTCAATCGGGTTCTGGAGCCCTACGTTATAATTCACCCCTCCACTTT. Amino acids: CASSQSGSGALRYNSPLHF. The chain uses TRBV23-1 and TRBJ1-6; no definite D call. TRBV23-1 is labeled an ORF, and its function is uncertain. Trimming left V 0 bases short and J 4 bases short, with 19 bases between. This CDR3 region has 19 residues.

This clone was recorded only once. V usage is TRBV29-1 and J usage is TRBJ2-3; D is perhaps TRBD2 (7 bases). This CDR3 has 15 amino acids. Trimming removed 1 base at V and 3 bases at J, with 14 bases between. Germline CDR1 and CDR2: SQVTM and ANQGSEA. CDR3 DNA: TGCAGCGTTGAAGGGCGGGGGCAAGGGACAGATACGCAGTATTTT. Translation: CSVEGRGQGTDTQYF.